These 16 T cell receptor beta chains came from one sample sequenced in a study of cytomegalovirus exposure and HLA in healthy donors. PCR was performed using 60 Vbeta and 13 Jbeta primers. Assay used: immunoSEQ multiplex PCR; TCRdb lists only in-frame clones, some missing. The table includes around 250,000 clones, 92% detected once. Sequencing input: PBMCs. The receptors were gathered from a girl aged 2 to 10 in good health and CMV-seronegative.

The CDR3 DNA sequence: TGTGCCAGCAGCTCGGGCCGGACAGGGGGTAACTATGGCTACACCTTC. Translating gives CASSSGRTGGNYGYTF. V gene TRBV7-9 combines with J gene TRBJ1-2; 10 nucleotides line up with TRBD1. The CDR3 consists of 16 residues. J gave up 1 base and V 4 bases, and 6 bases lay outside the gene matches. The V gene's germline CDR1 is SEHNR and CDR2 FQNEAQ (reference sequence).

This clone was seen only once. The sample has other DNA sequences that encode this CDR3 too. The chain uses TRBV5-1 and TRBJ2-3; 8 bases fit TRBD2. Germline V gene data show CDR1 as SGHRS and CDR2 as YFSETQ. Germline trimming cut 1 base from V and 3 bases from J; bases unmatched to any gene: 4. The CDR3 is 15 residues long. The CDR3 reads CASSLSGGRTDTQYF. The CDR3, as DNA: TGCGCCAGCAGCTTGAGCGGGGGTAGGACAGATACGCAGTATTTT.

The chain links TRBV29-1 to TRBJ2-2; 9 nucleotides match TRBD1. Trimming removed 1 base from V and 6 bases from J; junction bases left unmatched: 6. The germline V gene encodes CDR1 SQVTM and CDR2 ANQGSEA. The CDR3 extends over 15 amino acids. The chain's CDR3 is CSVEGGTGFAGELFF. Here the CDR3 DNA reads TGCAGCGTTGAAGGGGGGACAGGGTTCGCCGGGGAGCTGTTTTTT.

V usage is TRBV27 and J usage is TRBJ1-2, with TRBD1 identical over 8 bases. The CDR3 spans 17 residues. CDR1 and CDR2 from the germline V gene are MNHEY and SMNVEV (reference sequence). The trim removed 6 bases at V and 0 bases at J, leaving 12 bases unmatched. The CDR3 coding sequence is TGTGCCAGCAGCCCCCAGCGGACAGGGATAACTAACTATGGCTACACCTTC. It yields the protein CASSPQRTGITNYGYTF.

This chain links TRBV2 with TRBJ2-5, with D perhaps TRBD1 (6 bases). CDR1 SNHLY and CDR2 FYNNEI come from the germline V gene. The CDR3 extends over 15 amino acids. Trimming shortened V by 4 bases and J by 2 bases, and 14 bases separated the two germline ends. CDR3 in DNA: TGTGCCAGCAGTGTTCTGGACAGCATACAAGAGACCCAGTACTTC. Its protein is CASSVLDSIQETQYF.

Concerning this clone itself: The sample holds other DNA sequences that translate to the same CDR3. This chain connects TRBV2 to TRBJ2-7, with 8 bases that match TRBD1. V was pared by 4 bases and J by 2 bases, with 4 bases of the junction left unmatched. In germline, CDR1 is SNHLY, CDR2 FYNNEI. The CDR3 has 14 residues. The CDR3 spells CASSVDRGPYEQYF. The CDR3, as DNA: TGTGCCAGCAGTGTAGACAGGGGCCCCTACGAGCAGTACTTC.

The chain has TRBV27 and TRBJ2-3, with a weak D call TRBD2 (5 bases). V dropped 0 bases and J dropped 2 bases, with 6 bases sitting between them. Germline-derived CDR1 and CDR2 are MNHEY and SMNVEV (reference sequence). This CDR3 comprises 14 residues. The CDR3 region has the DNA TGTGCCAGCAGTTTATCACTAGACACAGATACGCAGTATTTT. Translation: CASSLSLDTDTQYF.

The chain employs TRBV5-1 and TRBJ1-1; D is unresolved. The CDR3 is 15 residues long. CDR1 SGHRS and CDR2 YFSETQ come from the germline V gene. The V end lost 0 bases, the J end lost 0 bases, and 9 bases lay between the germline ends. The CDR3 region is CASSLGHNMNTEAFF. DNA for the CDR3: TGCGCCAGCAGCTTGGGCCACAATATGAACACTGAAGCTTTCTTT.

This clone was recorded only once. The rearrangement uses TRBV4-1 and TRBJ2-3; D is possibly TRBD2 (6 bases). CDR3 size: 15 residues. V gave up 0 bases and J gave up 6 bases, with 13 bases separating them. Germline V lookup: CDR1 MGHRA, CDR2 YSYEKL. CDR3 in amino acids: CASSQDLTGVDTQYF. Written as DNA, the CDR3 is TGCGCCAGCAGCCAAGATTTAACGGGGGTGGATACGCAGTATTTT.

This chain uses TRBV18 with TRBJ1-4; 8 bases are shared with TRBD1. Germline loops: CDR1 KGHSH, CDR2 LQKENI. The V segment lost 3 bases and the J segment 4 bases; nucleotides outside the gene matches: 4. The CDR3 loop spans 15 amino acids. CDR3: CASSPKDRGNEKLFF. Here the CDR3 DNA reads TGTGCCAGCTCACCGAAAGACAGGGGTAATGAAAAACTGTTTTTT.

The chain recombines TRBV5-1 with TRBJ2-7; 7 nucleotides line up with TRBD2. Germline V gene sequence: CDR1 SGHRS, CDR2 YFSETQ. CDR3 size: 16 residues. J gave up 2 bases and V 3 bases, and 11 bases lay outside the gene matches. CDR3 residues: CASSSPGGTETYEQYF. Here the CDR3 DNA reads TGCGCCAGCAGCTCCCCCGGGGGGACTGAAACCTACGAGCAGTACTTC.

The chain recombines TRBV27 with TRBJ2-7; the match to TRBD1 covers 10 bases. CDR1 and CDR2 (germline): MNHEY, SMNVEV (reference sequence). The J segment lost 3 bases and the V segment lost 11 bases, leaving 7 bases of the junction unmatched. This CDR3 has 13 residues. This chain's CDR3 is CAAGTGVGYEQYF. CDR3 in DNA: TGTGCCGCCGGGACAGGGGTAGGCTACGAGCAGTACTTC.

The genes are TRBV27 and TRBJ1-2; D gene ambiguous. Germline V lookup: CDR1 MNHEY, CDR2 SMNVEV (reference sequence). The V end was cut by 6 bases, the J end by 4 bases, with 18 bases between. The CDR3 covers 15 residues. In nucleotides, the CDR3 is TGTGCCAGCAGCCCCGTGGCCCCTCCGGGCTATGGCTACACCTTC. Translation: CASSPVAPPGYGYTF.

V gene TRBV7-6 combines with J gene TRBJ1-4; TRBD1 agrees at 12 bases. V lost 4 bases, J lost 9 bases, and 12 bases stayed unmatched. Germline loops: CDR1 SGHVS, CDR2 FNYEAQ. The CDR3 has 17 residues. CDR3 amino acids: CASSSGEPGTGGQKLFF. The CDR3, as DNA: TGTGCCAGCAGCTCGGGGGAACCCGGGACAGGGGGCCAAAAACTGTTTTTT.

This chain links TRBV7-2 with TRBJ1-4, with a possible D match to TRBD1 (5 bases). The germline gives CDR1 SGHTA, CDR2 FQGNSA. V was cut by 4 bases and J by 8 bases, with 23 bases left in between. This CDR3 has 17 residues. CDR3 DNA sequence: TGTGCCAGCAGCTCGCGCAGGGCCGAACCCCAAGGGGAAAAACTGTTTTTT. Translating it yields CASSSRRAEPQGEKLFF.

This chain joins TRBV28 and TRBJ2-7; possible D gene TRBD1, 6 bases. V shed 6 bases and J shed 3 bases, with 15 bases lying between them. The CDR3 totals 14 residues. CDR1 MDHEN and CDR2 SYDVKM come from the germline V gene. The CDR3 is CASSPAGRGYEQYF. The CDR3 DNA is TGTGCCAGCAGCCCAGCCGGCAGGGGCTACGAGCAGTACTTC.